This entry lists 31 T cell receptor beta chains sequenced from one sample in a study of OX40 agonist ivuxolimab in advanced cancers. Only in-frame clones appear in the TCRdb table, and some are missing; sequencing was by immunoSEQ multiplex PCR. The sample has fewer than 50,000 clones, 89% seen once. The sample in question was CD4+ or CD8+ T cells sorted from blood, obtained in a trial of the OX40 agonist ivuxolimab. These receptors were collected from an adult with an advanced solid tumor such as melanoma, head and neck, liver or kidney cancer.

The chain couples TRBV6-5 to TRBJ1-2, with D possibly TRBD1 on 5 matching bases. This CDR3 contains 14 residues. The germline CDR1 and CDR2 sequences are MNHEY and SVGAGI. Trimming removed 1 base at V and 3 bases at J, with 9 bases between. CDR3 sequence: CASSYYRSYYGYTF. CDR3 sequence (DNA): TGTGCCAGCAGTTACTACAGGTCCTACTATGGCTACACCTTC.

The V call is TRBV7-6, the J call TRBJ1-1; D is unclear. V lost 2 bases to trimming and J lost 5 bases, with 21 bases between them. The CDR3 length is 17 residues. Germline values: CDR1 SGHVS, CDR2 FNYEAQ. The DNA of the CDR3 is TGTGCCAGCAGCTTAAAGGCAGTGGAGTTCGGTGGTACTGAAGCTTTCTTT. This gives the protein CASSLKAVEFGGTEAFF. Full variable domain (rest looked up from reference TRBV7-6 and TRBJ1-1): GAGVSQSPRYKVTKRGQDVALRCDPISGHVSLYWYRQALGQGPEFLTYFNYEAQQDKSGLPNDRFSAERPEGSISTLTIQRTEQRDSAMYRCASSLKAVEFGGTEAFFGQGTRLTVV.

This chain uses TRBV7-6 with TRBJ1-5; D not certain. The CDR3 has 14 amino acids. Per germline, CDR1 SGHVS and CDR2 FNYEAQ. The V and J ends lost 2 bases and 1 base respectively, with 6 bases between them. The CDR3 coding sequence is TGTGCCAGCAGCTTAACTGAAAGCAATCAGCCCCAGCATTTT. Amino acid sequence: CASSLTESNQPQHF.

V and J are TRBV5-6 and TRBJ1-5; TRBD1 is a possible D gene (6 bases). Germline values: CDR1 SGHDT, CDR2 YYEEEE. The CDR3 totals 16 residues. V lost 0 bases, J lost 3 bases, and 13 bases lay in between. CDR3 sequence reads: CASSLGQGSDNQPQHF. The CDR3 nucleotides read TGTGCCAGCAGCTTGGGGCAGGGGAGTGACAATCAGCCCCAGCATTTT.

This clone was counted a few times. The chain links TRBV5-4 to TRBJ1-1; 10 bases map to TRBD1. With 4 bases clipped from V and 3 bases from J, the junction kept 3 bases outside the gene matches. The germline gives CDR1 SGHNT, CDR2 YYREEE (reference sequence). This CDR3 contains 14 residues. The CDR3, as DNA: TGTGCCAGCAGCATTGGACAGGGGGACACTGAAGCTTTCTTT. Translating gives CASSIGQGDTEAFF.

This rearrangement joins TRBV5-1 to TRBJ2-5; D is ambiguous. There are 13 residues in the CDR3. Trimming stripped 0 bases from V and 4 bases from J, with 7 bases between. Germline CDR1 SGHRS, CDR2 YFSETQ. CDR3 sequence (DNA): TGCGCCAGCAGCTTGGGCCCCGGAGAGACCCAGTACTTC. It translates to CASSLGPGETQYF.

This chain uses TRBV5-6 with TRBJ2-1; D remains unclear. Per germline, CDR1 SGHDT and CDR2 YYEEEE. The V end lost 0 bases, the J end lost 9 bases, and 4 bases lay between the germline ends. The CDR3 covers 11 residues. This CDR3 reads CASSLEAEQFF. In DNA form, the CDR3 reads TGTGCCAGCAGCTTGGAGGCTGAGCAGTTCTTC.

This clone was observed once. The DNA for the CDR3 is TGCAGTGCTGGGGCCCGCGGAACCCAGCATTTT. This translates into CSAGARGTQHF. The chain joins TRBV20-1 to TRBJ1-5; D may be TRBD1 (5 bases). The CDR3 is 11 residues long. The germline V gene encodes CDR1 DFQATT and CDR2 SNEGSKA (reference sequence). V was clipped by 5 bases and J by 11 bases, with 13 bases between them.

CDR3 sequence (DNA): TGTGCCAGCAGTCCTAGCGGGAGAGCGAACACCGGGGAGCTGTTTTTT. Protein product: CASSPSGRANTGELFF. The chain carries TRBV27 and TRBJ2-2, with 10 bases aligning to TRBD2. Germline assignment: CDR1 MNHEY and CDR2 SMNVEV (reference sequence). Trimming removed 5 bases from V and 0 bases from J; junction bases left unmatched: 3. The CDR3 consists of 16 residues.

V usage is TRBV5-1 and J usage is TRBJ1-1, with D unresolved. CDR3 length: 13 amino acids. The V end lost 6 bases, the J end lost 1 base, and 10 bases lay between the germline ends. From germline, CDR1 is SGHRS and CDR2 YFSETQ. In DNA form, the CDR3 reads TGCGCCAGCAATACGGGAGCGAACACTGAAGCTTTCTTT. It specifies CASNTGANTEAFF.

CDR3 loop: CASGRYGDTDTQYF. The DNA for the CDR3 is TGTGCTAGTGGTCGATACGGGGACACAGATACGCAGTATTTT. The chain employs TRBV12-5 and TRBJ2-3; a possible D gene is TRBD2 (5 bases). This CDR3 has 14 residues. Deletions cut 5 bases from V and 2 bases from J, with 11 bases between. CDR1 is LGHNT and CDR2 is FRNRAP in the germline V gene.

J is TRBJ1-1 and V is TRBV6-6; a weak D match, TRBD1 (5 bases). This CDR3 has 14 residues. CDR1 is MNHNY, CDR2 SVGAGI, per germline (reference sequence). V was pared by 0 bases and J by 4 bases, with 9 bases between. The DNA for the CDR3 is TGTGCCAGCAGTTACTCTAGGGGCGGCACTGAAGCTTTCTTT. Translating gives CASSYSRGGTEAFF.

The chain employs TRBV11-2 and TRBJ1-2; D is possibly TRBD1 (5 bases). Germline values: CDR1 SGHAT, CDR2 FQNNGV. This CDR3 is built from 17 residues. V shed 3 bases and J shed 6 bases, with 23 bases lying between them. This chain's CDR3 is CASSLWTTNSYRDGYTF. The CDR3 DNA follows: TGTGCCAGCAGCTTGTGGACAACCAATAGTTATCGGGATGGCTACACCTTC.

The chain carries TRBV7-2 and TRBJ1-3; D unresolved. Germline V lookup: CDR1 SGHTA, CDR2 FQGNSA. V lost 4 bases to trimming and J lost 0 bases, with 16 bases between them. The CDR3 loop spans 17 amino acids. Here the CDR3 DNA reads TGTGCCAGCAGCTCCCGACCGAATTTCCACTCTGGAAACACCATATATTTT. Translating it yields CASSSRPNFHSGNTIYF.

The chain recombines TRBV7-9 with TRBJ2-5; 9 nucleotides match TRBD2. Germline assignment: CDR1 SEHNR and CDR2 FQNEAQ (reference sequence). The CDR3 totals 15 residues. Trimming took 8 bases from V and 5 from J; bases not matched to a gene: 12. The CDR3 coding sequence is TGTGCCAGCGACGACCTGGCGGGAGGGCCGGAGACCCAGTACTTC. Its protein product is CASDDLAGGPETQYF.

This chain uses TRBV13 with TRBJ1-5; a possible D gene is TRBD1 (6 bases). Trimming took 3 bases from V and 7 from J, leaving 13 bases between them. Germline CDR1 is PRHDT and CDR2 is FYEKMQ (reference sequence). This CDR3 comprises 14 residues. CDR3 region: CASSFGGRGQPQHF. CDR3 DNA: TGTGCCAGCAGCTTCGGGGGGCGAGGACAGCCCCAGCATTTT.

This rearrangement joins TRBV27 to TRBJ2-7; 8 nucleotides line up with TRBD2. Germline V gene sequence: CDR1 MNHEY, CDR2 SMNVEV (reference sequence). With 3 bases clipped from V and 0 bases from J, the junction kept 10 bases outside the gene matches. The CDR3 is 17 amino acids. The CDR3 here is CASSLIRGGPGSYEQYF. The CDR3 DNA follows: TGTGCCAGCAGTTTGATCCGGGGGGGCCCTGGCTCCTACGAGCAGTACTTC.

The chain uses TRBV4-2 and TRBJ1-1; TRBD1 might be the D (5 bases). Trimming took off 0 bases at V and 4 bases at J, with 15 bases between the two ends. This CDR3 has 16 residues. Germline V gene data show CDR1 as LGHNA and CDR2 as YNFKEQ. The CDR3 reads CASSQETDGAGTEAFF. The CDR3 DNA is TGTGCCAGCAGCCAAGAGACGGACGGGGCGGGCACTGAAGCTTTCTTT.

Only one count was recorded for this clone. The chain carries TRBV7-9 and TRBJ1-2, with D perhaps TRBD1 (6 bases). The CDR3 contains 13 residues. Germline V CDR1 and CDR2: SEHNR, FQNEAQ (reference sequence). Trimming pared 5 bases from V and 4 bases from J, leaving 11 bases between. Here the CDR3 reads CASSPSGAYGYTF. CDR3 bases: TGTGCCAGCAGCCCCTCAGGGGCCTATGGCTACACCTTC.

The V and J genes are TRBV5-1 and TRBJ2-7; 8 bases agree with TRBD1. Germline values: CDR1 SGHRS, CDR2 YFSETQ. The CDR3 contains 14 residues. J lost 1 base, V lost 3 bases, and 3 bases had no gene match. The CDR3 DNA reads TGCGCCAGCAGCTCCGGGACAGGTTCCTACGAGCAGTACTTC. This codes for CASSSGTGSYEQYF.

This chain links TRBV15 with TRBJ1-4, with D possibly TRBD1 on 5 matching bases. Trimming pared 4 bases from V and 0 bases from J, leaving 9 bases between. Germline CDR1 is LNHNV and CDR2 is YYDKDF (reference sequence). This CDR3 contains 15 residues. The CDR3 DNA reads as TGTGCCACCAGCAACGACAGAGCAACTAATGAAAAACTGTTTTTT. Its protein product is CATSNDRATNEKLFF.

The chain couples TRBV6-5 to TRBJ2-1, with 11 positions matching TRBD1. Germline CDR1 MNHEY, CDR2 SVGAGI. CDR3 size: 15 residues. The V and J ends lost 4 bases and 4 bases, in that order; junction bases with no gene match: 3. CDR3 protein: CASSFGQGAYNEQFF. CDR3 in DNA: TGTGCCAGCAGTTTTGGACAGGGGGCATACAATGAGCAGTTCTTC.

The V call is TRBV11-2, the J call TRBJ1-2; weak D call: TRBD1 (6 bases). Germline V CDR1 and CDR2: SGHAT, FQNNGV. This CDR3 has 15 residues. V dropped 2 bases and J dropped 5 bases, with 15 bases sitting between them. CDR3 residues: CASSLSGSQGYGYTF. In nucleotides, the CDR3 is TGTGCCAGCAGCTTATCGGGCAGCCAGGGGTATGGCTACACCTTC.

This clone has just one count. This chain uses TRBV27 with TRBJ2-7; 15 bases are shared with TRBD2. The germline gives CDR1 MNHEY, CDR2 SMNVEV (reference sequence). The CDR3 spans 15 residues. V shed 2 bases, J shed 6 bases, and the junction held 2 bases outside the gene matches. The CDR3 spells CASSLEGLAGGEQYF. DNA for the CDR3: TGTGCCAGCAGTTTAGAGGGACTAGCGGGAGGCGAGCAGTACTTC.

CDR3 bases: TGTGCCAGCAGTTTGAATCAGATGGGAGACGAGCAGTACTTC. This encodes CASSLNQMGDEQYF. The chain couples TRBV27 to TRBJ2-5, with D perhaps TRBD2 (5 bases). Gene TRBJ2-7 matches the end of the DNA better, so the J call may be wrong. CDR1 and CDR2 (germline): MNHEY, SMNVEV (reference sequence). The CDR3 is 14 residues long.

The chain is built from TRBV5-1 and TRBJ2-7; weak D call: TRBD2 (6 bases). The germline V and J ends were trimmed by 0 bases and 0 bases, with 10 bases remaining between them. CDR3 length equals 15 residues. Per germline, CDR1 SGHRS and CDR2 YFSETQ. The CDR3 sequence: CASSLAGGISYEQYF. As DNA, the CDR3 is TGCGCCAGCAGCTTGGCCGGAGGGATCTCCTACGAGCAGTACTTC.

The V gene is TRBV6-6, the J gene TRBJ1-5; no firm D call. The germline CDR1 and CDR2 sequences are MNHNY and SVGAGI (reference sequence). The CDR3 spans 13 residues. V lost 3 bases and J 6 bases, leaving 9 bases between the germline ends. The CDR3 spells CASSYARRQPQHF. Here the CDR3 DNA reads TGTGCCAGCAGTTATGCCAGACGTCAGCCCCAGCATTTT.

The chain recombines TRBV30 with TRBJ1-1, with D perhaps TRBD1 (6 bases). V lost 3 bases, J lost 1 base, and 12 bases lay in between. The CDR3 has 14 amino acids. Germline V gene lookup returns CDR1 GTSNPN and CDR2 SVGIG (reference sequence). DNA of the CDR3: TGTGCCTGGAGCGAGGGGGGCAGGAACACTGAAGCTTTCTTT. This encodes CAWSEGGRNTEAFF.

J is TRBJ2-3 and V is TRBV13; the match to TRBD2 covers 12 bases. This CDR3 is built from 16 residues. V lost 0 bases to trimming and J lost 6 bases; unmatched junction nucleotides: 4. Germline-derived CDR1 and CDR2 are PRHDT and FYEKMQ (reference sequence). CDR3 protein: CASSLGLAGGVDTQYF. CDR3 bases: TGTGCCAGCAGCTTAGGACTAGCGGGAGGTGTGGATACGCAGTATTTT.

This chain connects TRBV9 to TRBJ1-2; no firm D call. This CDR3 is 10 amino acids long. Looked up from germline, CDR1 is SGDLS and CDR2 is YYNGEE. V was trimmed by 3 bases and J by 8 bases, leaving 5 bases between them. CDR3 amino acids: CASSGGGYTF. The CDR3 nucleotides are TGTGCCAGCAGCGGAGGGGGCTACACCTTC.

This clone rates as medium-sized (0.01 to 0.1%). The chain combines TRBV9 with TRBJ2-1; 10 positions match TRBD2. V gave up 4 bases and J gave up 3 bases; unmatched junction bases: 10. The CDR3 loop spans 17 amino acids. Germline CDR1 is SGDLS and CDR2 is YYNGEE. The CDR3 DNA follows: TGTGCCAGCAGCTCCCCTAGCGGGAGAAGGCTCTACAATGAGCAGTTCTTC. It encodes CASSSPSGRRLYNEQFF.